A single TCR beta chain is shown here with its context. The antigen is not known. The data originate from a study of blood T cells in healthy people across ages. Trimming took 0 bases from V and 6 from J, leaving 6 bases between them. The CDR3 has 12 amino acids. The V gene's germline CDR1 is WNHNN and CDR2 SYGVQD (reference sequence). With a J-beta primer mix and a sample-barcoded 5' primer, a second PCR ran about 7 to 12 cycles. From the 5' RACE reads, TCRdb called clonotypes with MiXCR, one entry per CDR3 protein. The sample has about 1.4 million distinct CDR3 sequences; around 55% are singletons. Every donor contributed approximately 10 milliliters of peripheral blood by blood draw. Overall study findings and caveats: Measured against age, TCR beta diversity per million T cells decreased in a roughly linear manner.

This TCR was sampled from a man aged 18-30 years in good health. The specimen sequenced was blood. V usage is TRBV10-1 and J usage is TRBJ2-7; maybe TRBD1 (5 bases). CDR3 bases: TGCGCCAGCAGTGAGTCCCAGGGCGAGCAGTACTTC. Translating gives CASSESQGEQYF.